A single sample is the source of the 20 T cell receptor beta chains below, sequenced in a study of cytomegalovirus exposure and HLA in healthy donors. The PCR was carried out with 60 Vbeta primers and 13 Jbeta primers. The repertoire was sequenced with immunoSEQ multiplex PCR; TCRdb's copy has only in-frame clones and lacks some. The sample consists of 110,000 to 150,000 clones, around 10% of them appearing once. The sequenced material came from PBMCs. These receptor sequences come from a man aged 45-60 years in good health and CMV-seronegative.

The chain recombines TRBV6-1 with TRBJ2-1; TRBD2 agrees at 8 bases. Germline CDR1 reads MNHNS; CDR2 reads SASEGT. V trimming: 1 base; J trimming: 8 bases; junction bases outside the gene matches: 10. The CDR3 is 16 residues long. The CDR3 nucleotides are TGTGCCAGCAGTGAAGGGTTCGGGGGGGAGCCACATGAGCAGTTCTTC. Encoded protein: CASSEGFGGEPHEQFF.

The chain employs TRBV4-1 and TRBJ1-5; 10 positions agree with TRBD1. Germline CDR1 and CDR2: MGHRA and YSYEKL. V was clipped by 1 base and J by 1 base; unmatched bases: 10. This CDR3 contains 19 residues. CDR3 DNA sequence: TGCGCCAGCAGCCAAGGCCCTCCGGGACAGGGGCTCAGCAATCAGCCCCAGCATTTT. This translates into CASSQGPPGQGLSNQPQHF.

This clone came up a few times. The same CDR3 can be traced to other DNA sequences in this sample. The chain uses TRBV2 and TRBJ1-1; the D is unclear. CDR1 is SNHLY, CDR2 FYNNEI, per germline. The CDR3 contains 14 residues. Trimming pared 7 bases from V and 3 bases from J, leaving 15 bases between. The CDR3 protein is CASTQQFQDTEAFF. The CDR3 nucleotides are TGTGCCAGCACGCAACAGTTTCAGGACACTGAAGCTTTCTTT.

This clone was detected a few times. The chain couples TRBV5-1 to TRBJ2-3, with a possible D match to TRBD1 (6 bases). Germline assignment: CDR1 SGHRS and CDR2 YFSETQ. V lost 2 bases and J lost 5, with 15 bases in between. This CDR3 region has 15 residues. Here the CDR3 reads CASSLDSGTLDTQYF. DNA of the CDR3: TGCGCCAGCAGCTTAGACTCCGGGACATTAGATACGCAGTATTTT.

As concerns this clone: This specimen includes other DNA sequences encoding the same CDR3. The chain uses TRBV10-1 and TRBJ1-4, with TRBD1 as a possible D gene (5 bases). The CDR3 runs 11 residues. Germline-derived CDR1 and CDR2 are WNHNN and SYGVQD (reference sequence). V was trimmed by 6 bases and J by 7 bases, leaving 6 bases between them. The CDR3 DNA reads TGCGCCAGCAGCCAGGGTGAAAAACTGTTTTTT. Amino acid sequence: CASSQGEKLFF.

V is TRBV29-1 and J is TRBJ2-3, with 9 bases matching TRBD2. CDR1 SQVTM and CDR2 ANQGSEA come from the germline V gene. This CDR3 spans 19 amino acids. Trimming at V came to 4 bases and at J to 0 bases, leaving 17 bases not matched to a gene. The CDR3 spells CSVALTGRGGRISTDTQYF. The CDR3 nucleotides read TGCAGCGTTGCCCTCACCGGGCGGGGGGGCCGAATTAGCACAGATACGCAGTATTTT.

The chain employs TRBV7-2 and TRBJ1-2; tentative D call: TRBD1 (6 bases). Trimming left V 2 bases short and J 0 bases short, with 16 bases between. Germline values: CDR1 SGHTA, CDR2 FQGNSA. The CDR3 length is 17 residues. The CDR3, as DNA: TGTGCCAGCAGCTTACTACCCTCGGACAGAGCTAACTATGGCTACACCTTC. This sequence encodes CASSLLPSDRANYGYTF.

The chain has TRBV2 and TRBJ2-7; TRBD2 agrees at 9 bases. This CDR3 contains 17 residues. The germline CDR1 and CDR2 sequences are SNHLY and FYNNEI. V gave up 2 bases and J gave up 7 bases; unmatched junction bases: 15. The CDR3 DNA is TGTGCCAGCAGTGAAAGGTTAATAGCGGGGGTAACGAGGGAGCAGTACTTC. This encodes CASSERLIAGVTREQYF.

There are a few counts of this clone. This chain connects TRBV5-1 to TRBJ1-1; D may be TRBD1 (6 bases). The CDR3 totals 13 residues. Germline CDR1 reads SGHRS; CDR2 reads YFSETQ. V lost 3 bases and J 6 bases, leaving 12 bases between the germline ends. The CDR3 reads CASSSPGQPEAFF. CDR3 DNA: TGCGCCAGCAGCTCGCCGGGACAACCTGAAGCTTTCTTT. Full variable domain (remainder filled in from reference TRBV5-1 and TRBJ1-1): KAGVTQTPRYLIKTRGQQVTLSCSPISGHRSVSWYQQTPGQGLQFLFEYFSETQRNKGNFPGRFSGRQFSNSRSEMNVSTLELGDSALYLCASSSPGQPEAFFGQGTRLTVV.

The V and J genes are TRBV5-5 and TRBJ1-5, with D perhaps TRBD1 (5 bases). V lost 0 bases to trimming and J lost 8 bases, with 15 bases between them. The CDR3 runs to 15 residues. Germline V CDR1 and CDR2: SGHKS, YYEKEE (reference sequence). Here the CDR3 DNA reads TGTGCCAGCAGCTTGGTACCCCTGACAGTCAAGCCCCAGCATTTT. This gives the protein CASSLVPLTVKPQHF.

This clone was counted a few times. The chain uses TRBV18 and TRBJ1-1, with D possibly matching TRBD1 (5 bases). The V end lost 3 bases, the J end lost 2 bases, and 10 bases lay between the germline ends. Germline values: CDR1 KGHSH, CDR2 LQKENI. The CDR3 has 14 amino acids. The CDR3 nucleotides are TGTGCCAGCTCACCCGCCAGGGCTAACACTGAAGCTTTCTTT. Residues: CASSPARANTEAFF.

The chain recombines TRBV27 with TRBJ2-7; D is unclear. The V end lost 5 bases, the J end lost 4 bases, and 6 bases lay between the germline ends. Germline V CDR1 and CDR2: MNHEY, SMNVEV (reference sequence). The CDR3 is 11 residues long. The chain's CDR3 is CASSTSYEQYF. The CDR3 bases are TGTGCCAGCAGTACAAGTTACGAGCAGTACTTC.

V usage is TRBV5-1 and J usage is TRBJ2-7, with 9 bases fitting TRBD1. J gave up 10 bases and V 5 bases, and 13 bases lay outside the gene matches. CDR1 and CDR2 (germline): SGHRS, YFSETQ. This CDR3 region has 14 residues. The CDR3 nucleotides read TGCGCCAGCAGGAAGGGACAGGGCAGTCCGGAACAGTACTTC. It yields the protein CASRKGQGSPEQYF. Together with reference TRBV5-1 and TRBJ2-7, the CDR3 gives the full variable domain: KAGVTQTPRYLIKTRGQQVTLSCSPISGHRSVSWYQQTPGQGLQFLFEYFSETQRNKGNFPGRFSGRQFSNSRSEMNVSTLELGDSALYLCASRKGQGSPEQYFGPGTRLTVT.

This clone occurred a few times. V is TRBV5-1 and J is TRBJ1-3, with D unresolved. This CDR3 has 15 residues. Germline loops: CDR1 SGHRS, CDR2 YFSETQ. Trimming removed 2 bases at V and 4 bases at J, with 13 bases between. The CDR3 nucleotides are TGCGCCAGCAGCTTTGACAAATCCACAGGAAACACCATATATTTT. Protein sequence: CASSFDKSTGNTIYF. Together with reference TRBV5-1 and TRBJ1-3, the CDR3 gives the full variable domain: KAGVTQTPRYLIKTRGQQVTLSCSPISGHRSVSWYQQTPGQGLQFLFEYFSETQRNKGNFPGRFSGRQFSNSRSEMNVSTLELGDSALYLCASSFDKSTGNTIYFGEGSWLTVV.

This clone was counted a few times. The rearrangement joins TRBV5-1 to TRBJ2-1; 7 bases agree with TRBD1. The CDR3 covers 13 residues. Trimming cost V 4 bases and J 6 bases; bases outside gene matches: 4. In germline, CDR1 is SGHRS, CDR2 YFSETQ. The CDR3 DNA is TGCGCCAGCAGCACGGACAGGTCCAATGAGCAGTTCTTC. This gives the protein CASSTDRSNEQFF.

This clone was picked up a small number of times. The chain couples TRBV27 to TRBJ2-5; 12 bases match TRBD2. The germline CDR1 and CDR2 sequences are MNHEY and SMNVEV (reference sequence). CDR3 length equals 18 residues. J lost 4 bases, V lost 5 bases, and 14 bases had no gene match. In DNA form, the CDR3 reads TGTGCCAGCAGTCCACGACTAGCGGGAGTTGGGGTAGGAGAGACCCAGTACTTC. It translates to CASSPRLAGVGVGETQYF.

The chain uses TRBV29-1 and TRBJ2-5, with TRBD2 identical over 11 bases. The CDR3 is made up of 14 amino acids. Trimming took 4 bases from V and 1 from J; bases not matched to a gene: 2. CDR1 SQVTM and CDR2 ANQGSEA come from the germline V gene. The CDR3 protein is CSVGTSGGQETQYF. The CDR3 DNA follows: TGCAGCGTTGGAACTAGCGGGGGCCAAGAGACCCAGTACTTC.

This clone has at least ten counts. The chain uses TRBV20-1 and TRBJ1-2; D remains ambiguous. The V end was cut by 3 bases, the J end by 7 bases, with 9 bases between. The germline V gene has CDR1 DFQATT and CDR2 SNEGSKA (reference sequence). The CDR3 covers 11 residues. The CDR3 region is CSARRRAGYTF. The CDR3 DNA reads TGCAGTGCTAGGCGGCGAGCTGGCTACACCTTC.

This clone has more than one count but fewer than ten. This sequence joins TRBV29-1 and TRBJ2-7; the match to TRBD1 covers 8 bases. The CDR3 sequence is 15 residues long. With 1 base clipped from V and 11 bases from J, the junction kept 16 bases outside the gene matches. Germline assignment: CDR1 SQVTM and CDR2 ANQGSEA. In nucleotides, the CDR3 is TGCAGCGTTGAAGTTCCGGGGACAGGCCGCTCGAGGGAGTACTTC. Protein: CSVEVPGTGRSREYF.

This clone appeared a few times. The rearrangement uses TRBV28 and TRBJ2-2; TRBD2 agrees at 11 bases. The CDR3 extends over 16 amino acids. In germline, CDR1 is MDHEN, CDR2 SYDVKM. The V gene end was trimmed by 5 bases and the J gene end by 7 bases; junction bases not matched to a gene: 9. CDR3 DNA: TGTGCCAGCAGTCTTCCACTAGCGGGAGCGGACGGGGAGCTGTTTTTT. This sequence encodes CASSLPLAGADGELFF.